The clone carrying this T cell receptor (beta chain) has a count of ten or more. Its target is unknown. Germline V gene data show CDR1 as LGHNA and CDR2 as YNFKEQ. The CDR3 runs to 18 residues. The J segment lost 2 bases and the V segment lost 3 bases, leaving 13 bases of the junction unmatched. This entry comes from a study of T-cell memory formation after mild COVID-19. Study-level background: Clusters were largely donor specific. General study points: Among CD4+ contracting clones, most were CM and EM, and CD8+ ones EMRA. A balance of CD4 and CD8 characterized clones contracting day 15 to 85, whereas later expanders leaned CD4+.

Constant-segment primers and 5'RACE yielded cDNA libraries for TCR alpha and TCR beta, each carrying sample barcodes and UMIs. Each CDR3 protein gets one entry after TCRdb re-called the 5' RACE reads with MiXCR. The data contain about 29,000 distinct CDR3 sequences, 12% of them singletons. This receptor was identified in an adult woman who had mild COVID-19 (a few samples of this study predate the infection). Cell type and time point are not known. V gene TRBV4-2 combines with J gene TRBJ2-5; 9 bases align to TRBD2. The source material was PBMCs or a T cell subset sorted from them (not recorded which). Here the CDR3 DNA reads TGTGCCAGCAGCCAGCCGTTATCGCGCGGGGGGGATCAAGAGACCCAGTACTTC. Its translation: CASSQPLSRGGDQETQYF.